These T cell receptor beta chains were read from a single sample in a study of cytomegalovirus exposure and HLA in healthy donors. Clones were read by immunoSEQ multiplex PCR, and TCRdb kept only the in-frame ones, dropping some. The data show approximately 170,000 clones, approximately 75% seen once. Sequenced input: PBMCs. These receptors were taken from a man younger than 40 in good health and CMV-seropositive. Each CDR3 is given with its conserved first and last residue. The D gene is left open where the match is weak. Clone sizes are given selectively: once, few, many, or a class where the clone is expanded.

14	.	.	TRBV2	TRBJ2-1	TGTGCCAGCAGTGAGGCACACCGCTACAATGAGCAGTTCTTC	CASSEAHRYNEQFF
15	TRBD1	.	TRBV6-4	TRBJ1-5	TGTGCCAGCTCACCCGGGACAGGCGGCAATCAGCCCCAGCATTTT	CASSPGTGGNQPQHF
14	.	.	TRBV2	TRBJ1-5	TGTGCCAGCAGTGCCCGAGCATCCGTTCAGCCCCAGCATTTT	CASSARASVQPQHF
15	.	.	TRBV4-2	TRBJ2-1	TGTGCCAGCGGAGCCGGGACACCCTCCTTTGGTGAGCAGTTCTTC	CASGAGTPSFGEQFF
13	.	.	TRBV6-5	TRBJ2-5	TGTGCCAGCAGCCTGAGCGGACAAGAGACCCAGTACTTC	CASSLSGQETQYF
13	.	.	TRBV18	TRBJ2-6	TGTGCCAGCTCGGTAGTAGGGGCCAACGTCCTGACTTTC	CASSVVGANVLTF
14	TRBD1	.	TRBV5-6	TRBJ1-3	TGTGCCAGCAGCGCGACAGGGGTCGGAAACACCATATATTTT	CASSATGVGNTIYF
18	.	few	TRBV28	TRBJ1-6	TGTGCCAGCAGCAACAGGCCCTCCAGGGTGGGGCATAATTCACCCCTCCACTTT	CASSNRPSRVGHNSPLHF
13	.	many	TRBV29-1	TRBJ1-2	TGCAGCGCACCCATACAGGGAAGGGATGGCTACACCTTC	CSAPIQGRDGYTF
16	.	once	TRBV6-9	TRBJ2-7	TGTGCCAGCAGTTATCCCCCCGACAGGCCCTCCTACGAGCAGTACTTC	CASSYPPDRPSYEQYF
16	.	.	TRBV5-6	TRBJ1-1	TGTGCCAGCAGCCCACTGGGGATGGGGCGTAACACTGAAGCTTTCTTT	CASSPLGMGRNTEAFF